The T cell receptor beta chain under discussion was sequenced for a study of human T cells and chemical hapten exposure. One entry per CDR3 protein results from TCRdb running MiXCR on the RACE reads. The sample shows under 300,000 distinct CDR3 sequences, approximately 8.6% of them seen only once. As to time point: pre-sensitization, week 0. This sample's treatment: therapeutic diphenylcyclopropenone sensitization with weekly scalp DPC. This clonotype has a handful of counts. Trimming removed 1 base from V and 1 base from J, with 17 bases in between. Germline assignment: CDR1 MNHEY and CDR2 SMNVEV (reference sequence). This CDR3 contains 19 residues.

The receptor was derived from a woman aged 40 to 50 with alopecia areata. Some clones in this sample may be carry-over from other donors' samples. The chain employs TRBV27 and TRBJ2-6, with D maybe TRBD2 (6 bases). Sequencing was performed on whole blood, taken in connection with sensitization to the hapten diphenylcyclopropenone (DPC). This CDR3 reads CASSLLRNRRGSGANVLTF. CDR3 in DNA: TGTGCCAGCAGTTTATTGCGGAACAGGAGGGGATCTGGGGCCAACGTCCTGACTTTC.